The 22 T cell receptor beta chains below all came from one sample that was sequenced in a study of blood T cell repertoires in COVID-19. Here immunoSEQ multiplex PCR was the method, and the copy in TCRdb shows in-frame clones only, minus some. The sample holds approximately 110,000 clones, around 80% seen once. Material: peripheral blood. Receptor source: a woman aged 80 or over with active or convalescent COVID-19.

There are a few counts of this clone. V is TRBV10-3 and J is TRBJ2-2, with 14 bases matching TRBD2. The CDR3 is made up of 17 amino acids. J lost 2 bases, V lost 8 bases, and 7 bases had no gene match. Germline CDR1 is ENHRY and CDR2 is SYGVKD. CDR3 nucleotide sequence: TGTGCCATCTTATCGGGACTAGCGGGAGTTAACACCGGGGAGCTGTTTTTT. Translation: CAILSGLAGVNTGELFF.

The chain uses TRBV5-5 and TRBJ1-4; D is unresolved. The CDR3 runs to 16 residues. The germline V gene has CDR1 SGHKS and CDR2 YYEKEE (reference sequence). V lost 2 bases to trimming and J lost 4 bases, with 15 bases between them. CDR3 in amino acids: CASSLGLGPRNEKLFF. For the CDR3, the DNA is TGTGCCAGCAGCTTAGGTTTGGGCCCGCGTAATGAAAAACTGTTTTTT.

This chain uses TRBV5-5 with TRBJ1-1; TRBD1 might be the D (6 bases). The germline CDR1 and CDR2 sequences are SGHKS and YYEKEE (reference sequence). V dropped 1 base and J dropped 5 bases, with 15 bases sitting between them. The CDR3 spans 15 residues. CDR3 region: CASSLFMQGQTEAFF. The CDR3 DNA is TGTGCCAGCAGCTTGTTTATGCAGGGGCAAACTGAAGCTTTCTTT.

The rearrangement joins TRBV5-1 to TRBJ2-7; 9 nucleotides align to TRBD1. Germline CDR1 and CDR2: SGHRS and YFSETQ. The CDR3 consists of 15 residues. The J segment lost 5 bases and the V segment lost 3 bases, leaving 9 bases of the junction unmatched. The CDR3 DNA reads TGCGCCAGCAGCTCGTCCGGGACAGGGAGCCACGAGCAGTACTTC. Residues: CASSSSGTGSHEQYF.

The chain joins TRBV27 to TRBJ2-4; the D gene is possibly TRBD2 (5 bases). The V gene's germline CDR1 is MNHEY and CDR2 SMNVEV (reference sequence). The CDR3 runs 13 residues. V lost 6 bases, J lost 6 bases, and 12 bases lay in between. CDR3 DNA sequence: TGTGCCAGCAGGACCCTGGACTTAAACATTCAGTACTTC. Amino acid sequence: CASRTLDLNIQYF.

The chain has TRBV7-2 and TRBJ2-2; D might be TRBD2 (5 bases). From germline, CDR1 is SGHTA and CDR2 FQGNSA. V was clipped by 5 bases and J by 1 base, with 20 bases between them. The CDR3 consists of 18 residues. For the CDR3, the DNA is TGTGCCAGCAGCCTTTATGAGCGGATGTTAATGAACACCGGGGAGCTGTTTTTT. This codes for CASSLYERMLMNTGELFF.

The chain combines TRBV13 with TRBJ2-3; D perhaps matches TRBD2 (5 bases). In germline, CDR1 is PRHDT, CDR2 FYEKMQ (reference sequence). CDR3 length equals 14 residues. The V and J ends lost 0 bases and 4 bases respectively, with 8 bases between them. The CDR3 sequence is CASSLGPDSDTQYF. As DNA, the CDR3 is TGTGCCAGCAGCTTAGGCCCGGACTCAGATACGCAGTATTTT.

The rearrangement joins TRBV11-2 to TRBJ2-3, with unresolved D. Trimming stripped 0 bases from V and 3 bases from J, with 4 bases between. This CDR3 is built from 13 residues. Germline V lookup: CDR1 SGHAT, CDR2 FQNNGV. In DNA form, the CDR3 reads TGTGCCAGCAGCTTAGACGTTACAGATACGCAGTATTTT. Translating it yields CASSLDVTDTQYF. The variable domain in full, completed from reference TRBV11-2 and TRBJ2-3, reads EAGVAQSPRYKIIEKRQSVAFWCNPISGHATLYWYQQILGQGPKLLIQFQNNGVVDDSQLPKDRFSAERLKGVDSTLKIQPAKLEDSAVYLCASSLDVTDTQYFGPGTRLTVL.

The chain uses TRBV2 and TRBJ2-1; 8 bases are shared with TRBD2. This CDR3 has 14 residues. V lost 8 bases to trimming and J lost 7 bases; unmatched junction nucleotides: 10. Per germline, CDR1 SNHLY and CDR2 FYNNEI. CDR3 in DNA: TGTGCCAGCCTGGCACGGGAGGGTAAGAATGAGCAGTTCTTC. Translation: CASLAREGKNEQFF.

This rearrangement joins TRBV6-5 to TRBJ2-7, with a tentative D call TRBD1 (6 bases). The germline V gene has CDR1 MNHEY and CDR2 SVGAGI. The CDR3 extends over 15 amino acids. V gave up 6 bases and J gave up 3 bases, with 18 bases separating them. CDR3 protein: CASRSHVGQIYEQYF. The CDR3 nucleotides are TGTGCCAGCAGATCCCACGTCGGACAGATCTACGAGCAGTACTTC.

This chain connects TRBV6-6 to TRBJ1-3; no definite D call. This CDR3 is built from 15 residues. The V gene's germline CDR1 is MNHNY and CDR2 SVGAGI (reference sequence). Trimming shortened V by 1 base and J by 0 bases, and 7 bases separated the two germline ends. The CDR3, as DNA: TGTGCCAGCAGTTACTTTGACAACTCTGGAAACACCATATATTTT. It yields the protein CASSYFDNSGNTIYF.

The J gene is TRBJ2-1, the V gene TRBV19; tentative D call: TRBD2 (6 bases). Germline CDR1 LNHDA, CDR2 SQIVND (reference sequence). Trimming cost V 1 base and J 0 bases, with 13 bases left between them. The CDR3 contains 17 residues. CDR3 DNA: TGTGCCAGTAGTATAGGGAGTAGCGGCTTCTCCTACAATGAGCAGTTCTTC. Translating gives CASSIGSSGFSYNEQFF.

This chain joins TRBV11-3 and TRBJ2-1; 9 bases agree with TRBD2. Germline V CDR1 and CDR2: SGHNT, YENEEA. J gave up 6 bases and V 1 base, and 7 bases lay outside the gene matches. The CDR3 contains 16 residues. CDR3 loop: CASSLVAGVSINEQFF. The CDR3 DNA reads as TGTGCCAGCAGCTTAGTAGCGGGAGTCTCCATCAATGAGCAGTTCTTC.

The V gene is TRBV28, the J gene TRBJ1-5; TRBD1 matches at 9 bases. J gave up 5 bases and V 6 bases, and 5 bases lay outside the gene matches. The germline gives CDR1 MDHEN, CDR2 SYDVKM. The CDR3 is 14 amino acids. Written as DNA, the CDR3 is TGTGCCAGCAGGCGAACAGGGGGCTATCAGCCCCAGCATTTT. This encodes CASRRTGGYQPQHF. Drawing the rest from reference TRBV28 and TRBJ1-5, the complete variable domain is DVKVTQSSRYLVKRTGEKVFLECVQDMDHENMFWYRQDPGLGLRLIYFSYDVKMKEKGDIPEGYSVSREKKERFSLILESASTNQTSMYLCASRRTGGYQPQHFGDGTRLSIL.

V gene TRBV19 combines with J gene TRBJ2-4, with a possible D match to TRBD2 (6 bases). The CDR3 spans 14 residues. The germline gives CDR1 LNHDA, CDR2 SQIVND (reference sequence). Trimming took off 2 bases at V and 9 bases at J, with 14 bases between the two ends. This CDR3 is CASSILEGGGIQYF. As DNA, the CDR3 is TGTGCCAGTAGTATACTGGAGGGTGGGGGCATTCAGTACTTC.

The V and J genes are TRBV15 and TRBJ1-2; 8 bases fit TRBD1. V lost 4 bases to trimming and J lost 3 bases; unmatched junction nucleotides: 1. Germline V gene sequence: CDR1 LNHNV, CDR2 YYDKDF (reference sequence). This CDR3 region has 13 residues. DNA of the CDR3: TGTGCCACCAGCAAGGGACAGGACTATGGCTACACCTTC. This translates into CATSKGQDYGYTF.

V and J are TRBV19 and TRBJ2-7, with D perhaps TRBD2 (5 bases). CDR1 and CDR2 (germline): LNHDA, SQIVND (reference sequence). This CDR3 has 14 amino acids. Trimming cost V 4 bases and J 3 bases, with 13 bases left between them. Written as DNA, the CDR3 is TGTGCCAGTAGTACCGGAGGCTCTCTCTACGAGCAGTACTTC. It encodes CASSTGGSLYEQYF.

The gene calls are TRBV24-1 and TRBJ2-1, with unresolved D. This CDR3 contains 11 residues. V was pared by 4 bases and J by 11 bases, with 8 bases between. The germline gives CDR1 KGHDR, CDR2 SFDVKD. Written as DNA, the CDR3 is TGTGCCACCAGTGACTCCCTAAAGCAGTTCTTC. Protein sequence: CATSDSLKQFF.

The genes are TRBV28 and TRBJ1-2; TRBD1 matches at 8 bases. Germline V CDR1 and CDR2: MDHEN, SYDVKM. The length of the CDR3 is 15 residues. V was clipped by 2 bases and J by 6 bases; unmatched bases: 8. CDR3 nucleotide sequence: TGTGCCAGCAGTTTAATATCGGGACAGGCTGATGGCTACACCTTC. This translates into CASSLISGQADGYTF.

The chain is built from TRBV6-1 and TRBJ2-7; 9 positions agree with TRBD2. CDR1 and CDR2 (germline): MNHNS, SASEGT. This CDR3 is 16 amino acids long. Trimming took 0 bases from V and 3 from J; bases not matched to a gene: 6. DNA of the CDR3: TGTGCCAGCAGTGAAGCGGGGCTAGCGGGAATCTACGAGCAGTACTTC. It translates to CASSEAGLAGIYEQYF.

The chain joins TRBV3-1 (or the pseudogene TRBV3-2) to TRBJ1-1; no firm D call. The CDR3 covers 15 residues. Trimming stripped 3 bases from V and 1 base from J, with 12 bases between. Per the germline V gene, CDR1 is LGHDT and CDR2 is YNNKEL (reference sequence). CDR3 protein: CASSHNGPANTEAFF. The CDR3 DNA reads TGTGCCAGCAGCCATAATGGGCCGGCGAACACTGAAGCTTTCTTT.

The chain links TRBV19 to TRBJ2-6; 9 nucleotides agree with TRBD2. V lost 5 bases to trimming and J lost 0 bases; unmatched junction nucleotides: 5. This CDR3 region has 17 residues. Germline loops: CDR1 LNHDA, CDR2 SQIVND (reference sequence). The CDR3: CASSLLAGSSGANVLTF. In nucleotides, the CDR3 is TGTGCCAGTAGTTTACTAGCGGGTAGCTCTGGGGCCAACGTCCTGACTTTC.